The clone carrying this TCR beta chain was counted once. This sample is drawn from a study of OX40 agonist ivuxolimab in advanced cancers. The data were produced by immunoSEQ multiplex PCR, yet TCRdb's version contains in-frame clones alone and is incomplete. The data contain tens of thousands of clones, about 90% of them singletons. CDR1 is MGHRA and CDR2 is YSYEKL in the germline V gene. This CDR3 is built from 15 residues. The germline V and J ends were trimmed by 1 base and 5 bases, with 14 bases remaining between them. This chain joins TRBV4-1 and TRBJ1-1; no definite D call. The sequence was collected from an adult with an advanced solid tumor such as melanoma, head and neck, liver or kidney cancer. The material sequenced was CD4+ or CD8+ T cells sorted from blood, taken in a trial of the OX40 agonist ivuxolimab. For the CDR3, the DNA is TGCGCCAGCAGCCAAGGCCCACTCACGGGGACTGAAGCTTTCTTT. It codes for CASSQGPLTGTEAFF.